This T cell receptor (beta chain) came from a study of CD8 T cell repertoires and HIV-1 epitope variants. Study overall: Controls were a CMV, EBV and flu peptide pool, Ebola AY9 negative control, and no-peptide well. Tested: three Gag epitope families, Nef HW9 and YT9.

TCRdb's table, derived via immunoSEQ multiplex PCR, lists solely in-frame clones and lacks some. The data show more than 2,500 clones, with 55% to 75% seen just once and nearly 40% held by the top ten. With respect to this clone: The antigen is not known.

Sequenced sample: cultured CD8+ T cells derived from PBMCs. This TCR derives from a male donor with HIV.

DNA of the CDR3: TGTGCCAGCAGCTTAGGGAATATGAACACTGAAGCTTTCTTT. Translated, it gives CASSLGNMNTEAFF. The V and J genes are TRBV11-2 and TRBJ1-1; D is uncertain. The V gene's germline CDR1 is SGHAT and CDR2 FQNNGV. There are 14 residues in the CDR3. V was trimmed by 1 base and J by 0 bases, leaving 6 bases between them.